This T cell receptor (beta chain) was captured in a study of technical replicates of blood from a few donors (dated 2017 in TCRdb). Libraries came from the immunoSEQ multiplex PCR assay. The immuneACCESS repertoire file appears here via TCRdb, limited to in-frame rearrangements. These files lack a portion of the clones; in checked studies, under half of the deficit traces to unresolved V genes, and the cause of the others is not known. The sample includes about 78,000 clones, with 85% to 95% observed a single time. The biggest ten clones account for roughly 0.26% of the sample. In the case of this clone: Its antigen is unknown. One base away there is no much larger clone; base qualities are not given.

In the germline V gene, CDR1 corresponds to SGHRS and CDR2 to YFSETQ. V is cut back by 4 bases and J by 7 bases, with 11 bases in the junction unmatched. The CDR3 spans 16 residues, from the cysteine through the phenylalanine. Only the CDR3 portion is preserved as DNA: 48 bases, with reading frame beginning at the first base. The sequence derives from a human donor in good health. Sequencing was performed on T cells isolated from PBMCs. The rearrangement joined TRBV5-1 to TRBJ2-1; 10 of the junction bases match TRBD1. For the CDR3, the sequence is CASSKTAGQGTNEQFF. The sequence in DNA is TGCGCCAGCAGCAAGACGGCGGGACAGGGGACAAATGAGCAGTTCTTC.